The rows below give T cell receptor beta chains drawn from one sample of a study of cytomegalovirus exposure and HLA in healthy donors. Using immunoSEQ multiplex PCR, the repertoire was profiled, and TCRdb retains in-frame clones only, with some absent. The table lists about 220,000 clones, roughly 84% of them singletons, with 0.71% in the top ten. The sequenced material came from PBMCs. The receptors were sampled from a boy between 2 and 15 years old in good health and CMV-seronegative. Both conserved end residues are part of each CDR3. The D gene is left open where the match is weak. Clone size appears in some rows only: once, few, many, or a class for an expanded clone.

j_call v_call clone_size d_call cdr3_aa cdr3_nt
TRBJ2-7 TRBV7-9 . . CASRHAGSSYEQYF TGTGCCAGCAGGCATGCGGGGAGCTCCTACGAGCAGTACTTC
TRBJ2-7 TRBV2 . . CASISGSSYEQYF TGTGCCAGCATTTCCGGGAGCTCCTACGAGCAGTACTTC
TRBJ2-5 TRBV28 . . CASGWQGTYQETQYF TGTGCCAGCGGCTGGCAGGGGACGTACCAAGAGACCCAGTACTTC
TRBJ1-3 TRBV9 . . CASSGGGSSGNTIYF TGTGCCAGCAGCGGGGGGGGAAGCTCTGGAAACACCATATATTTT
TRBJ1-4 TRBV19 . . CASSIEGATNEKLFF TGTGCCAGTAGTATAGAGGGAGCAACTAATGAAAAACTGTTTTTT
TRBJ2-5 TRBV5-1 . TRBD1 CASSIGLFSGGQETQYF TGCGCCAGCAGCATTGGACTGTTCTCAGGGGGTCAAGAGACCCAGTACTTC
TRBJ1-2 TRBV5-6 . . CASSLRRQGHYGYTF TGTGCCAGCAGCTTGCGACGGCAGGGGCACTATGGCTACACCTTC
TRBJ2-1 TRBV7-3 . . CASSTSRGSDEQFF TGTGCCAGCAGTACCAGCAGGGGTAGTGATGAGCAGTTCTTC
TRBJ2-3 TRBV5-4 . TRBD2 CASSLRLAGGPTADTQYF TGTGCCAGCAGCTTGAGGCTAGCGGGAGGGCCTACGGCAGATACGCAGTATTTT
TRBJ2-5 TRBV7-6 . TRBD1 CASGAGTGIETQYF TGTGCCAGCGGCGCCGGGACAGGCATAGAGACCCAGTACTTC
TRBJ1-2 TRBV6-5 . . CASSPTGENYGYTF TGTGCCAGCAGTCCCACCGGGGAAAACTATGGCTACACCTTC
TRBJ2-3 TRBV30 . . CAWRGRYGTFSTDTQYF TGTGCCTGGAGGGGCAGGTACGGGACATTCAGCACAGATACGCAGTATTTT
TRBJ2-5 TRBV5-8 . . CETATERVGTQYF TGCGAAACCGCGACGGAGCGGGTTGGGACCCAGTACTTC
TRBJ2-5 TRBV5-4 . . CASSLAGDETQYF TGTGCCAGCAGCTTGGCAGGGGACGAGACCCAGTACTTC
TRBJ1-5 TRBV6-1 . . CASSESQDNQPQHF TGTGCCAGCAGTGAATCCCAGGATAATCAGCCCCAGCATTTT
TRBJ1-6 TRBV23-1 . TRBD1 CASSPPGQGAIRVLHF TGCGCCAGCAGTCCCCCGGGACAGGGGGCGATCCGGGTCCTCCACTTT
TRBJ1-1 TRBV7-6 few TRBD1 CASSSGTGTEAFF TGTGCCAGCAGCTCGGGGACAGGCACTGAAGCTTTCTTT
TRBJ1-3 TRBV6-6 . . CASSYGTIYSGNTIYF TGTGCCAGCAGTTATGGGACTATCTACTCTGGAAACACCATATATTTT
TRBJ2-5 TRBV27 . TRBD2 CASSLRGLAGGPKWAQYF TGTGCCAGCAGCCTAAGGGGGCTAGCGGGAGGGCCTAAGTGGGCCCAGTACTTC
TRBJ2-1 TRBV30 . . CAWSVLVGRNNEQFF TGTGCCTGGAGTGTACTTGTGGGCCGGAACAATGAGCAGTTCTTC
TRBJ2-5 TRBV15 . TRBD2 CATSTGVNGAAGGETQYF TGTGCCACCAGCACGGGGGTTAACGGGGCGGCGGGAGGAGAGACCCAGTACTTC
TRBJ1-5 TRBV7-8 . . CASSTGGPQPQHF TGTGCCAGCAGCACCGGGGGGCCTCAGCCCCAGCATTTT
TRBJ2-7 TRBV19 once . CASSSNGQIPYEQYF TGTGCCAGTAGTTCGAACGGACAGATCCCCTACGAGCAGTACTTC
TRBJ2-7 TRBV7-9 once TRBD2 CASSKLAGGYEQYF TGTGCCAGCAGCAAACTAGCGGGAGGATACGAGCAGTACTTC
TRBJ2-1 TRBV2 . TRBD2 CASRREVSYNEQFF TGTGCCAGCAGGCGGGAGGTATCCTACAATGAGCAGTTCTTC
TRBJ1-5 TRBV30 . . CAWSVSGDQPQHF TGTGCCTGGAGTGTATCCGGAGATCAGCCCCAGCATTTT
TRBJ1-2 TRBV29-1 . TRBD1 CSVEIRTGVAYGYTF TGCAGCGTTGAGATAAGGACAGGGGTGGCCTATGGCTACACCTTC
TRBJ2-3 TRBV7-9 . . CASTWGGPDTQYF TGTGCCAGCACCTGGGGGGGCCCAGATACGCAGTATTTT
TRBJ1-2 TRBV7-9 . TRBD1 CASSPLGDRGGGYTF TGTGCCAGCAGCCCACTAGGGGACAGGGGTGGTGGCTACACCTTC
TRBJ2-5 TRBV11-2 . TRBD1 CASSTGTGGGETQYF TGTGCCAGCAGCACCGGGACAGGGGGAGGAGAGACCCAGTACTTC
TRBJ1-5 TRBV6-5 . . CASSVQGINQPQHF TGTGCCAGCAGTGTACAGGGAATCAATCAGCCCCAGCATTTT
TRBJ2-7 TRBV13 . . CATTGSSYEQYF TGTGCCACAACAGGAAGCTCCTACGAGCAGTACTTC
TRBJ1-4 TRBV9 . . CASSPQGATNEKLFF TGTGCCAGCAGCCCTCAGGGTGCAACTAATGAAAAACTGTTTTTT
TRBJ1-5 TRBV19 . . CASSFRERGNQPQHF TGTGCCAGTAGTTTCCGGGAAAGGGGCAATCAGCCCCAGCATTTT
TRBJ2-3 TRBV27 . . CASSSRTHTDTQYF TGTGCCAGCAGTTCTCGGACACACACAGATACGCAGTATTTT
TRBJ2-3 TRBV29-1 . . CSVEVTGTDTQYF TGCAGCGTTGAAGTCACCGGGACAGATACGCAGTATTTT
TRBJ1-2 TRBV20-1 . . CSATENYGYTF TGCAGTGCGACAGAAAACTATGGCTACACCTTC
TRBJ1-6 TRBV25-1 . TRBD1 CASSDGQGGSPLHF TGTGCCAGCAGTGACGGACAGGGGGGATCACCCCTCCACTTT
TRBJ2-7 TRBV4-2 . . CASRREQGLYEQYF TGTGCCAGCAGGAGGGAGCAGGGACTCTACGAGCAGTACTTC
TRBJ1-4 TRBV5-4 . TRBD1 CASSPSGTGLEKLFF TGTGCCAGCAGCCCCTCCGGGACAGGGCTTGAAAAACTGTTTTTT
TRBJ1-3 TRBV19 . TRBD1 CASTRTGGGNTIYF TGTGCCAGTACAAGGACAGGGGGCGGAAACACCATATATTTT
TRBJ1-2 TRBV7-9 . . CASSLDGSPLVYTF TGTGCCAGCAGCTTAGACGGGAGTCCGCTGGTGTACACCTTC
TRBJ1-3 TRBV18 . TRBD1 CASSPRQGPGNTIYF TGTGCCAGCTCACCCAGACAGGGACCTGGAAACACCATATATTTT
TRBJ1-5 TRBV4-1 . TRBD1 CASSHDRDIERDQPQHF TGCGCCAGCAGCCATGACAGGGACATCGAGCGGGATCAGCCCCAGCATTTT
TRBJ1-5 TRBV10-3 . TRBD1 CAISEDRVNQPQHF TGTGCCATCAGTGAGGACAGGGTGAATCAGCCCCAGCATTTT
TRBJ2-1 TRBV11-2 . TRBD2 CASSNVGRAGINEQFF TGTGCCAGCAGCAACGTCGGGAGGGCCGGGATCAATGAGCAGTTCTTC
TRBJ1-3 TRBV18 . . CASSPVGALSGNTIYF TGTGCCAGCTCACCAGTGGGCGCACTCTCTGGAAACACCATATATTTT
TRBJ2-3 TRBV4-2 . TRBD2 CASSQGLSGSIHTQYF TGTGCCAGCAGCCAAGGTTTGAGCGGGAGCATCCATACGCAGTATTTT
TRBJ2-7 TRBV27 . TRBD1 CASSSIRDRYYEQYF TGTGCCAGCAGTTCTATAAGGGACAGGTACTACGAGCAGTACTTC
TRBJ1-5 TRBV30 few . CAWSAARGNQPQHF TGTGCCTGGAGTGCGGCCCGGGGGAATCAGCCCCAGCATTTT
TRBJ2-3 TRBV5-4 . TRBD2 CASSLETSGRAGDTQYF TGTGCCAGCAGCTTGGAGACTAGCGGGAGGGCCGGAGATACGCAGTATTTT